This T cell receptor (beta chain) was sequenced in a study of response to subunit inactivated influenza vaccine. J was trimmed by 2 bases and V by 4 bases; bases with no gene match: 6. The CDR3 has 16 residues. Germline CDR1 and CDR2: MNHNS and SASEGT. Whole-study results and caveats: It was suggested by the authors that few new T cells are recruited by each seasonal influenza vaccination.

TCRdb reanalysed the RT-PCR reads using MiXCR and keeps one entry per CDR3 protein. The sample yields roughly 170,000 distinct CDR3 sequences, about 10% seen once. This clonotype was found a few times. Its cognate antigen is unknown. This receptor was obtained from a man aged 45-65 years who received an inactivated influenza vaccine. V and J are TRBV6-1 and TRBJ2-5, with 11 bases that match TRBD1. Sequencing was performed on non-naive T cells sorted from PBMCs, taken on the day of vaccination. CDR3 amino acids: CASSGPGQGAQETQYF. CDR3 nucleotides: TGTGCCAGCAGTGGCCCCGGACAGGGGGCTCAAGAGACCCAGTACTTC.